These 5 T cell receptor beta chains came from one sample sequenced in a study of tumor-infiltrating lymphocytes in primary liver carcinoma. A constant-region primer primed TCR beta cDNA synthesis from 450 to 550 ng of total RNA. What produced the TCR beta libraries was three nested multiplex PCR rounds using slightly modified ARM-PCR. It was with TRBV1-TRBV30 forward primers and a C-beta reverse primer that the first two PCR rounds were run, at 10 to 11 cycles each. MiXCR was run by TCRdb on the multiplex PCR reads, yielding one entry per CDR3 protein. The sample lists over 250,000 distinct CDR3 sequences, around 50% occurring once. Unsorted whole blood yielded blood RNA, and germline DNA was extracted as well. Sequenced material: peripheral blood. These receptors were taken from a woman younger than 45 with primary liver carcinoma and hepatitis B virus infection.

Concerning this clonotype: A much more abundant neighbour one base away suggests this may be a read error. J is TRBJ1-6 and V is TRBV6-6, with D possibly TRBD1 on 5 matching bases. CDR1 and CDR2 from the germline V gene are MNHNY and SVGAGI (reference sequence). The CDR3 consists of 13 residues. The CDR3 nucleotides are TGTGCCGGCAGTTATGGGGGATATTCACCCCTCCACTTT. This translates into CAGSYGGYSPLHF.

This clonotype was counted many times. The chain employs TRBV6-1 and TRBJ2-1; tentatively, D is TRBD2 (6 bases). With 6 bases removed from V and 9 bases from J, the gap between germline ends came to 15 bases. The V gene's germline CDR1 is MNHNS and CDR2 SASEGT. The CDR3 consists of 13 residues. In nucleotides, the CDR3 is TGTGCCAGCAGACAGGAGGGTCTCCCTGAGCAGTTCTTC. Protein product: CASRQEGLPEQFF.

At least ten counts were recorded for this clonotype. The rearrangement joins TRBV6-2 or TRBV6-3 to TRBJ2-1; D ambiguous. This CDR3 contains 14 residues. Germline CDR1 MNHEY, CDR2 SVGEGT. Trimming took off 4 bases at V and 6 bases at J, with 13 bases between the two ends. CDR3 in DNA: TGTGCCAGCAGTTGGGCGACTCTCCTCAATGAGCAGTTCTTC. It yields the protein CASSWATLLNEQFF.

This clonotype has only a few counts. The chain uses TRBV5-6 and TRBJ2-7, with D perhaps matching TRBD1 (5 bases). Germline CDR1 and CDR2: SGHDT and YYEEEE. The CDR3 is made up of 14 amino acids. With 3 bases removed from V and 3 bases from J, the gap between germline ends came to 13 bases. In nucleotides, the CDR3 is TGTGCCAGCAGCTACATCCAGGGTCACTACGAGCAGTACTTC. It yields the protein CASSYIQGHYEQYF.

The chain carries TRBV7-9 and TRBJ1-1; no clear D gene. Germline CDR1 and CDR2: SEHNR and FQNEAQ (reference sequence). The V gene lost 5 bases and the J gene lost 1 base, with 5 bases spanning the gap. The CDR3 covers 12 residues. This chain's CDR3 is CASSPPNTEAFF. The CDR3 nucleotides are TGTGCCAGCAGCCCGCCGAACACTGAAGCTTTCTTT. Full variable domain (missing parts from reference TRBV7-9 and TRBJ1-1): DTGVSQNPRHKITKRGQNVTFRCDPISEHNRLYWYRQTLGQGPEFLTYFQNEAQLEKSRLLSDRFSAERPKGSFSTLEIQRTEQGDSAMYLCASSPPNTEAFFGQGTRLTVV.